Listed below are T cell receptor beta chains from one sample, sequenced in a study of blood T cell repertoires in COVID-19. This table comes from immunoSEQ multiplex PCR, and its TCRdb copy is limited to in-frame clones, with some not included. Seen here are 100,000 to 150,000 clones, more than 75% observed once, and the top ten hold about 1.6%. Sequenced material: peripheral blood. The receptors derive from a human donor in a cohort sampled during active COVID-19. CDR3s include the opening cysteine and the closing phenylalanine or tryptophan. A D gene is named only where the DNA matches it firmly. Some rows mark clone size as missing; the rest say once, few, many or name a class of expanded clone.

length: 10
size: once
V: TRBV2
D: -
J: TRBJ1-2
CDR3: CASSETGYAF
DNA: TGTGCCAGCAGTGAGACAGGATACGCCTTC

length: 13
size: -
V: TRBV5-1
D: -
J: TRBJ1-4
CDR3: CASSYGQNEKLFF
DNA: TGCGCCAGCAGCTACGGACAGAATGAAAAACTGTTTTTT

length: 14
size: -
V: TRBV7-2
D: TRBD1
J: TRBJ1-2
CDR3: CASSPDRGSGGYTF
DNA: TGTGCCAGCAGCCCCGACAGGGGGTCAGGTGGCTACACCTTC

length: 14
size: -
V: TRBV5-1
D: -
J: TRBJ2-7
CDR3: CASSQESDSLEQYF
DNA: TGCGCCAGCAGCCAAGAATCCGACAGTCTTGAGCAGTACTTC

length: 16
size: once
V: TRBV6-5
D: -
J: TRBJ2-7
CDR3: CASSYSVQGPSAEQYF
DNA: TGTGCCAGCAGTTACTCGGTTCAGGGCCCCTCTGCCGAGCAGTACTTC

length: 17
size: -
V: TRBV7-9
D: TRBD2
J: TRBJ2-2
CDR3: CASSPGLAGTNTGELFF
DNA: TGTGCCAGCAGCCCCGGACTAGCGGGAACGAACACCGGGGAGCTGTTTTTT

length: 14
size: -
V: TRBV11-2
D: -
J: TRBJ2-3
CDR3: CASSLNSGGSTQYF
DNA: TGTGCCAGCAGCTTAAATAGTGGGGGGAGTACGCAGTATTTT

length: 16
size: -
V: TRBV14
D: TRBD2
J: TRBJ2-7
CDR3: CASSPVVSGPSYEQYF
DNA: TGTGCCAGCAGCCCCGTTGTTAGCGGGCCTTCCTACGAGCAGTACTTC

length: 16
size: -
V: TRBV7-2
D: TRBD1
J: TRBJ1-1
CDR3: CASSTGQGGWDTEAFF
DNA: TGTGCCAGCAGCACCGGACAGGGCGGATGGGACACTGAAGCTTTCTTT

length: 15
size: -
V: TRBV7-2
D: -
J: TRBJ2-2
CDR3: CASSFPSDNTGELFF
DNA: TGTGCCAGCAGCTTTCCTAGCGACAACACCGGGGAGCTGTTTTTT

length: 15
size: -
V: TRBV5-1
D: -
J: TRBJ2-5
CDR3: CASSLAGVHEETQYF
DNA: TGCGCCAGCAGCTTGGCCGGGGTTCATGAAGAGACCCAGTACTTC

length: 16
size: few
V: TRBV2
D: -
J: TRBJ1-5
CDR3: CASSEAYSGANQPQHF
DNA: TGTGCCAGCAGTGAAGCTTACAGCGGGGCCAATCAGCCCCAGCATTTT

length: 17
size: -
V: TRBV11-2
D: -
J: TRBJ2-7
CDR3: CASSLCREGQLVYEQYF
DNA: TGTGCCAGCAGCTTATGCCGCGAAGGACAGTTGGTCTACGAGCAGTACTTC

length: 15
size: -
V: TRBV5-4
D: TRBD1
J: TRBJ1-2
CDR3: CASSSFDRASAGYTF
DNA: TGTGCCAGCAGCTCTTTTGACAGGGCGTCGGCTGGCTACACCTTC

length: 15
size: -
V: TRBV4-1
D: TRBD2
J: TRBJ2-1
CDR3: CASSPRGREEGKQFF
DNA: TGCGCCAGCAGCCCCCGAGGGCGGGAGGAGGGGAAGCAGTTCTTC

length: 16
size: -
V: TRBV5-1
D: TRBD1
J: TRBJ2-2
CDR3: CASSYAGTGFFGELFF
DNA: TGCGCCAGCAGCTACGCCGGGACAGGGTTTTTCGGGGAGCTGTTTTTT

length: 14
size: -
V: TRBV21-1
D: -
J: TRBJ2-5
CDR3: CASSQGLAGDHQYF
DNA: TGTGCCAGCAGCCAGGGACTAGCGGGGGACCACCAGTACTTC

length: 15
size: -
V: TRBV19
D: TRBD1
J: TRBJ1-2
CDR3: CASSLPVQGFYGYTF
DNA: TGTGCCAGTAGCCTGCCGGTACAGGGGTTCTATGGCTACACCTTC

length: 14
size: -
V: TRBV2
D: TRBD1
J: TRBJ2-2
CDR3: CAGGGTGGTGELFF
DNA: TGTGCCGGAGGAGGGACAGGGGGCACCGGGGAGCTGTTTTTT

length: 13
size: -
V: TRBV7-9
D: -
J: TRBJ2-7
CDR3: CASGQGNRYEQYF
DNA: TGTGCCAGCGGGCAGGGGAACCGCTACGAGCAGTACTTC

length: 15
size: once
V: TRBV5-6
D: TRBD1
J: TRBJ2-1
CDR3: CASSWGQVSYNEQFF
DNA: TGTGCCAGCAGCTGGGGACAGGTCTCCTACAATGAGCAGTTCTTC

length: 15
size: -
V: TRBV7-6
D: TRBD1
J: TRBJ2-7
CDR3: CASSSGQGHHYEQYF
DNA: TGTGCCAGCAGCTCGGGACAGGGGCACCACTACGAGCAGTACTTC

length: 12
size: -
V: TRBV7-6
D: -
J: TRBJ1-1
CDR3: CASEPNGVEAFF
DNA: TGTGCCAGCGAACCGAACGGGGTTGAAGCTTTCTTT

length: 11
size: -
V: TRBV28
D: -
J: TRBJ2-1
CDR3: CATTRVSEQFF
DNA: TGTGCCACTACTAGGGTCAGTGAGCAGTTCTTC

length: 17
size: -
V: TRBV11-2
D: -
J: TRBJ2-1
CDR3: CASSLVPDRLFNNEQFF
DNA: TGTGCCAGCAGCTTAGTCCCAGACCGACTATTTAACAATGAGCAGTTCTTC

length: 13
size: -
V: TRBV12-3/TRBV12-4
D: TRBD1
J: TRBJ2-5
CDR3: CASSFISTGGVDF
DNA: TGTGCCAGCAGTTTTATCTCCACAGGGGGCGTCGACTTC

length: 16
size: -
V: TRBV4-1
D: -
J: TRBJ1-1
CDR3: CASSQRTEYMNTEAFF
DNA: TGCGCCAGCAGCCAAAGGACAGAGTACATGAACACTGAAGCTTTCTTT

length: 18
size: once
V: TRBV9
D: -
J: TRBJ1-6
CDR3: CASSVEGEDCLDDSPLHF
DNA: TGTGCCAGCAGCGTAGAGGGGGAAGATTGTCTGGATGATTCACCCCTCCACTTT

length: 16
size: -
V: TRBV4-1
D: TRBD1
J: TRBJ2-1
CDR3: CASSQGRWTGGNEQFF
DNA: TGCGCCAGCAGCCAAGGAAGGTGGACAGGCGGCAATGAGCAGTTCTTC

length: 14
size: -
V: TRBV5-1
D: TRBD1
J: TRBJ1-5
CDR3: CASSLEGGGQPQHF
DNA: TGCGCCAGCAGCTTGGAAGGGGGCGGTCAGCCCCAGCATTTT

length: 17
size: -
V: TRBV9
D: TRBD2
J: TRBJ2-5
CDR3: CASSVGGLAGNQETQYF
DNA: TGTGCCAGCAGCGTAGGGGGACTAGCGGGCAACCAAGAGACCCAGTACTTC

length: 13
size: -
V: TRBV2
D: TRBD1
J: TRBJ1-5
CDR3: CASSGTGSQPQHF
DNA: TGTGCCAGCAGTGGGACAGGGAGTCAGCCCCAGCATTTT

length: 14
size: -
V: TRBV5-5
D: TRBD1
J: TRBJ1-4
CDR3: CASSYTGGEEKLFF
DNA: TGTGCCAGCAGCTATACAGGGGGCGAGGAAAAACTGTTTTTT

length: 13
size: -
V: TRBV6-5
D: TRBD1
J: TRBJ2-5
CDR3: CASSRDRVETQYF
DNA: TGTGCCAGCAGCCGGGACAGGGTGGAGACCCAGTACTTC

length: 14
size: -
V: TRBV28
D: TRBD1
J: TRBJ2-7
CDR3: CASSPGQGIYEQYF
DNA: TGTGCCAGCAGTCCGGGACAGGGCATCTACGAGCAGTACTTC

length: 14
size: -
V: TRBV6-5
D: -
J: TRBJ2-1
CDR3: CASSYSTAGNEQFF
DNA: TGTGCCAGCAGTTACTCGACGGCGGGGAACGAGCAGTTCTTC

length: 16
size: -
V: TRBV9
D: -
J: TRBJ2-6
CDR3: CASSVSGNSGANVLTF
DNA: TGTGCCAGCAGCGTTTCAGGAAACTCTGGGGCCAACGTCCTGACTTTC

length: 15
size: -
V: TRBV25-1
D: -
J: TRBJ2-5
CDR3: CASSDPGTLQETQYF
DNA: TGTGCCAGCAGTGACCCCGGGACACTTCAAGAGACCCAGTACTTC

length: 14
size: -
V: TRBV6-6
D: -
J: TRBJ2-7
CDR3: CASRPPGLNYEQYF
DNA: TGTGCCAGCAGACCCCCGGGACTGAACTACGAGCAGTACTTC

length: 15
size: -
V: TRBV7-6
D: -
J: TRBJ1-3
CDR3: CASRGFGGSGNTIYF
DNA: TGTGCCAGCAGAGGGTTCGGAGGCTCTGGAAACACCATATATTTT

length: 17
size: -
V: TRBV2
D: -
J: TRBJ2-2
CDR3: CASSELVQRRNTGELFF
DNA: TGTGCCAGCAGTGAATTGGTTCAACGTAGAAACACCGGGGAGCTGTTTTTT

length: 11
size: -
V: TRBV7-9
D: -
J: TRBJ1-2
CDR3: CASSLVQGLTF
DNA: TGTGCCAGCAGCTTAGTTCAGGGGTTGACCTTC

length: 14
size: -
V: TRBV5-1
D: TRBD2
J: TRBJ2-7
CDR3: CASSLGTSGYEQYF
DNA: TGCGCCAGCAGCTTGGGGACTAGCGGCTACGAGCAGTACTTC

length: 12
size: -
V: TRBV12-3/TRBV12-4
D: -
J: TRBJ1-2
CDR3: CASSYAGMGYTF
DNA: TGTGCCAGCAGTTACGCAGGGATGGGTTACACCTTC

length: 17
size: once
V: TRBV10-2
D: TRBD2
J: TRBJ2-7
CDR3: CASSGSTGTSGSYEQYF
DNA: TGCGCCAGCAGTGGTTCCACCGGGACTAGCGGCTCCTACGAGCAGTACTTC

length: 15
size: -
V: TRBV7-2
D: -
J: TRBJ1-2
CDR3: CASSEGGTSVYGYTF
DNA: TGTGCCAGCAGCGAGGGGGGGACATCAGTCTATGGCTACACCTTC

length: 15
size: -
V: TRBV5-1
D: -
J: TRBJ2-6
CDR3: CASSLAGSGANVLTF
DNA: TGCGCCAGCAGCTTGGCCGGGTCCGGGGCCAACGTCCTGACTTTC

length: 14
size: -
V: TRBV19
D: -
J: TRBJ2-7
CDR3: CASSIGGPPDEQYF
DNA: TGTGCCAGTAGTATAGGCGGGCCCCCCGACGAGCAGTACTTC

length: 16
size: -
V: TRBV28
D: -
J: TRBJ1-5
CDR3: CASSPQGRAFYQPQHF
DNA: TGTGCCAGCAGTCCTCAGGGCAGGGCGTTTTATCAGCCCCAGCATTTT

length: 16
size: -
V: TRBV9
D: -
J: TRBJ2-1
CDR3: CASSVSGGMIYNEQFF
DNA: TGTGCCAGCAGCGTCTCTGGGGGGATGATCTACAATGAGCAGTTCTTC

length: 14
size: -
V: TRBV27
D: -
J: TRBJ1-1
CDR3: CASSLRPGNTEAFF
DNA: TGTGCCAGCAGTTTACGGCCGGGGAACACTGAAGCTTTCTTT